These 27 T cell receptor beta chains share one sample of origin, sequenced in a study of T cell changes during pregnancy in multiple sclerosis. The table came from immunoSEQ multiplex PCR; TCRdb's copy has only in-frame clones and leaves some out. Seen here are nearly 110,000 clones, roughly nine tenths observed once, and the top ten hold less than 2%. Sequenced material: peripheral blood, taken before pregnancy. The receptors were sampled from a female donor with multiple sclerosis, enrolled in a pregnancy study.

The V and J genes are TRBV6-1 and TRBJ2-7, with D maybe TRBD1 (5 bases). V was clipped by 1 base and J by 3 bases, with 13 bases between them. In germline, CDR1 is MNHNS, CDR2 SASEGT. The length of the CDR3 is 15 residues. The CDR3 is CASSEDWGQHYEQYF. DNA for the CDR3: TGTGCCAGCAGTGAAGATTGGGGCCAACACTACGAGCAGTACTTC.

The chain links TRBV4-3 to TRBJ2-7, with D possibly TRBD1 on 6 matching bases. The CDR3 contains 13 residues. Trimming stripped 4 bases from V and 4 bases from J, with 11 bases between. Germline CDR1 and CDR2: LGHNA and YSLEER. The CDR3 DNA sequence: TGCGCCAGCAGCCGTGGGGACAATTACGAGCAGTACTTC. Encoded protein: CASSRGDNYEQYF.

The chain uses TRBV7-2 and TRBJ2-3; TRBD1 matches 8 bases. Germline trimming cut 3 bases from V and 0 bases from J; bases unmatched to any gene: 8. The CDR3 loop spans 17 amino acids. CDR1 and CDR2 (germline): SGHTA, FQGNSA. Written as DNA, the CDR3 is TGTGCCAGCAGCTTTGGACAGGGTCTGATTAGCACAGATACGCAGTATTTT. Its protein is CASSFGQGLISTDTQYF. The variable domain in full, with the rest retrieved from reference TRBV7-2 and TRBJ2-3, is GAGVSQSPSNKVTEKGKDVELRCDPISGHTALYWYRQSLGQGLEFLIYFQGNSAPDKSGLPSDRFSAERTGGSVSTLTIQRTQQEDSAVYLCASSFGQGLISTDTQYFGPGTRLTVL.

The chain employs TRBV7-9 and TRBJ1-6, with a tentative D call TRBD1 (6 bases). V dropped 1 base and J dropped 7 bases, with 11 bases sitting between them. The germline V gene encodes CDR1 SEHNR and CDR2 FQNEAQ (reference sequence). The CDR3 runs to 15 residues. The CDR3 DNA reads TGTGCCAGCAGCTTAGGGACAGAGAGGAATTCACCCCTCCACTTT. Amino acid sequence: CASSLGTERNSPLHF.

The chain carries TRBV5-1 and TRBJ2-2; tentative D call: TRBD2 (5 bases). The CDR3 spans 16 residues. Germline assignment: CDR1 SGHRS and CDR2 YFSETQ. V was cut by 1 base and J by 4 bases, with 14 bases left in between. CDR3: CASSLSQRLGTGELFF. DNA for the CDR3: TGCGCCAGCAGCTTGTCCCAGCGGTTGGGCACCGGGGAGCTGTTTTTT.

The J gene is TRBJ1-5, the V gene TRBV14; D is ambiguous. The ends were cut back, 0 bases at V and 7 bases at J, with 13 bases in the middle. The CDR3 is made up of 15 amino acids. The germline V gene encodes CDR1 SGHDN and CDR2 FVKESK. CDR3 protein: CASSQDSGSGQPQHF. The CDR3, as DNA: TGTGCCAGCAGCCAAGATTCGGGGTCCGGCCAGCCCCAGCATTTT.

The chain is built from TRBV9 and TRBJ2-5, with 8 bases identical to TRBD2. CDR3 length: 16 amino acids. Germline V gives CDR1 SGDLS, CDR2 YYNGEE. The V gene end was trimmed by 4 bases and the J gene end by 4 bases; junction bases not matched to a gene: 12. CDR3 protein: CASSPRGAGVRETQYF. Here the CDR3 DNA reads TGTGCCAGCAGCCCCAGGGGAGCGGGAGTGAGAGAGACCCAGTACTTC.

This chain links TRBV6-5 with TRBJ1-4; no reliable D call. V gave up 0 bases and J gave up 5 bases, with 7 bases separating them. The germline CDR1 and CDR2 sequences are MNHEY and SVGAGI. The CDR3 length is 14 residues. The CDR3 loop reads CASSYSNRNEKLFF. The DNA for the CDR3 is TGTGCCAGCAGTTACTCGAATCGGAATGAAAAACTGTTTTTT.

This rearrangement joins TRBV4-3 to TRBJ1-1; TRBD1 is a possible D gene (5 bases). Trimming left V 5 bases short and J 1 base short, with 14 bases between. The CDR3 is 15 amino acids. The germline gives CDR1 LGHNA, CDR2 YSLEER. For the CDR3, the DNA is TGCGCCAGCAGCTTCGAAGGAGGGGAGAACACTGAAGCTTTCTTT. Translating it yields CASSFEGGENTEAFF.

This rearrangement joins TRBV5-4 to TRBJ1-2; TRBD1 matches at 9 bases. CDR3 size: 13 residues. Germline-derived CDR1 and CDR2 are SGHNT and YYREEE (reference sequence). Trimming removed 4 bases from V and 8 bases from J; junction bases left unmatched: 6. CDR3 loop: CASSTGTGSGYTF. Here the CDR3 DNA reads TGTGCCAGCAGCACCGGGACAGGGTCCGGCTACACCTTC.

This clone was detected once. The CDR3 loop reads CASSLGVPGLAGQETQYF. DNA for the CDR3: TGCGCCAGCAGCTTGGGTGTGCCGGGACTAGCGGGACAAGAGACCCAGTACTTC. The chain recombines TRBV5-1 with TRBJ2-5, with 13 bases fitting TRBD2. Trimming removed 0 bases from V and 2 bases from J; junction bases left unmatched: 7. This CDR3 region has 18 residues. Germline CDR1 is SGHRS and CDR2 is YFSETQ.

This chain links TRBV2 with TRBJ2-5, with TRBD1 matching over 10 bases. Germline V CDR1 and CDR2: SNHLY, FYNNEI. With V trimmed by 7 bases and J by 5 bases, 7 bases remained unmatched. The CDR3 runs to 14 residues. For the CDR3, the DNA is TGTGCCAGCAATCCGGGACAGGGGACGGAGACCCAGTACTTC. It specifies CASNPGQGTETQYF.

This clone was seen just once. The chain joins TRBV28 to TRBJ2-7, with TRBD1 matching over 9 bases. Germline CDR1 and CDR2: MDHEN and SYDVKM. Trimming cost V 1 base and J 2 bases; bases outside gene matches: 9. The CDR3 spans 17 residues. CDR3 residues: CASSLFTRTGATYEQYF. CDR3 DNA sequence: TGTGCCAGCAGTTTATTCACGCGGACAGGGGCTACCTACGAGCAGTACTTC.

V gene TRBV7-8 combines with J gene TRBJ1-3, with D perhaps matching TRBD1 (5 bases). The CDR3 covers 17 residues. V was clipped by 1 base and J by 4 bases, with 17 bases between them. Looked up from germline, CDR1 is SGHVS and CDR2 is FQNEAQ. The chain's CDR3 is CASSLGRGRGSGNTIYF. Here the CDR3 DNA reads TGTGCCAGCAGCTTAGGGCGGGGGAGGGGATCAGGAAACACCATATATTTT.

The chain combines TRBV5-5 with TRBJ1-2; D is perhaps TRBD1 (6 bases). The CDR3 is made up of 14 amino acids. Germline V gene data show CDR1 as SGHKS and CDR2 as YYEKEE (reference sequence). Trimming left V 4 bases short and J 2 bases short, with 12 bases between. The CDR3: CASSPGTGNYGYTF. DNA of the CDR3: TGTGCCAGCAGCCCGGGTACAGGGAACTATGGCTACACCTTC.

The chain couples TRBV13 to TRBJ1-6, with 8 bases that match TRBD1. From germline, CDR1 is PRHDT and CDR2 FYEKMQ (reference sequence). J was trimmed by 7 bases and V by 6 bases; bases with no gene match: 5. The CDR3 spans 14 residues. The CDR3 reads CASSRDRPNSPLHF. The CDR3 DNA reads TGTGCCAGCAGTCGGGACAGGCCAAATTCACCCCTCCACTTT. Drawing the rest from reference TRBV13 and TRBJ1-6, the complete variable domain is AAGVIQSPRHLIKEKRETATLKCYPIPRHDTVYWYQQGPGQDPQFLISFYEKMQSDKGSIPDRFSAQQFSDYHSELNMSSLELGDSALYFCASSRDRPNSPLHFGNGTRLTVT.

The J gene is TRBJ1-2, the V gene TRBV6-6; D not certain. The germline V gene encodes CDR1 MNHNY and CDR2 SVGAGI (reference sequence). The V and J ends lost 5 bases and 4 bases respectively, with 14 bases between them. CDR3 length equals 14 residues. The CDR3 region is CASSISAGSYGYTF. The CDR3 region has the DNA TGTGCCAGCAGTATTTCGGCAGGTAGCTATGGCTACACCTTC.

The V call is TRBV18, the J call TRBJ2-1; D gene unclear. Trimming cost V 4 bases and J 4 bases, with 11 bases left between them. CDR3 length: 14 amino acids. Germline assignment: CDR1 KGHSH and CDR2 LQKENI. The CDR3 is CASSRFGDYNEQFF. The CDR3 DNA reads TGTGCCAGCTCACGTTTCGGAGATTACAATGAGCAGTTCTTC.

V is TRBV4-3 and J is TRBJ2-5; 8 bases are a match to TRBD2. V was pared by 0 bases and J by 1 base, with 4 bases of the junction left unmatched. The CDR3 is 16 amino acids. From germline, CDR1 is LGHNA and CDR2 YSLEER. CDR3 loop: CASSQDGGGSQETQYF. CDR3 in DNA: TGCGCCAGCAGCCAAGATGGCGGGGGGTCCCAAGAGACCCAGTACTTC.

The rearrangement joins TRBV6-5 to TRBJ1-5; maybe TRBD1 (5 bases). V dropped 5 bases and J dropped 3 bases, with 11 bases sitting between them. The CDR3 runs 14 residues. Germline CDR1 is MNHEY and CDR2 is SVGAGI. CDR3 amino acids: CASSPGGYNQPQHF. The CDR3 DNA follows: TGTGCCAGCAGTCCCGGGGGGTACAATCAGCCCCAGCATTTT.

The chain couples TRBV29-1 to TRBJ2-7; 7 bases align to TRBD2. The V gene's germline CDR1 is SQVTM and CDR2 ANQGSEA. This CDR3 region has 13 residues. With V trimmed by 7 bases and J by 7 bases, 13 bases remained unmatched. The chain's CDR3 is CSGSGATRGEQYF. The CDR3 DNA is TGCAGCGGAAGCGGGGCGACCCGAGGGGAGCAGTACTTC.

This sequence joins TRBV5-1 and TRBJ1-2; D gene ambiguous. This CDR3 is 14 amino acids long. The germline V and J ends were trimmed by 4 bases and 0 bases, with 10 bases remaining between them. The germline V gene encodes CDR1 SGHRS and CDR2 YFSETQ. This chain's CDR3 is CASSNTGTNYGYTF. CDR3 nucleotides: TGCGCCAGCAGCAACACCGGGACTAACTATGGCTACACCTTC.

The chain uses TRBV6-5 and TRBJ1-2; tentatively, D is TRBD1 (6 bases). This CDR3 contains 13 residues. Germline values: CDR1 MNHEY, CDR2 SVGAGI. Trimming cost V 2 bases and J 4 bases, with 8 bases left between them. CDR3 loop: CASSYPGAYGYTF. In nucleotides, the CDR3 is TGTGCCAGCAGTTACCCAGGGGCCTATGGCTACACCTTC.

This chain uses TRBV19 with TRBJ1-3, with D perhaps TRBD1 (5 bases). V lost 7 bases, J lost 4 bases, and 11 bases lay in between. Germline V gene lookup returns CDR1 LNHDA and CDR2 SQIVND (reference sequence). This CDR3 is built from 13 residues. The CDR3 here is CASTQGNGNTIYF. CDR3 coding DNA: TGTGCCAGTACGCAGGGAAACGGAAACACCATATATTTT.

The V call is TRBV21-1, the J call TRBJ2-7; TRBD2 is taken as the D call from the table, unchecked against the DNA. TRBV21-1 counts as a pseudogene. The CDR3 contains 16 residues. The CDR3 coding sequence is TGTGCCAGCAGCCAGAGGACAGGCGGACTAGCTCTCGAGCAGTACTTC. This gives the protein CASSQRTGGLALEQYF.

The chain has TRBV27 and TRBJ1-2; tentatively, D is TRBD1 (5 bases). CDR1 is MNHEY, CDR2 SMNVEV, per germline (reference sequence). This CDR3 has 13 amino acids. Trimming cost V 3 bases and J 7 bases, with 12 bases left between them. In DNA, the CDR3 is TGTGCCAGCAGTTTGTATCAGGGTGGTGGCTACACCTTC. It specifies CASSLYQGGGYTF.

V gene TRBV7-3 combines with J gene TRBJ2-4; 11 bases agree with TRBD2. Germline-derived CDR1 and CDR2 are SGHTA and FQGTGA. V lost 6 bases to trimming and J lost 7 bases; unmatched junction nucleotides: 8. The CDR3 length is 15 residues. CDR3 nucleotide sequence: TGTGCCAGCAGTCTTACTAGCGGGAGCGGTAACATTCAGTACTTC. Translated: CASSLTSGSGNIQYF.